The 29 T cell receptor beta chains below come from one sample, sequenced in a study of OX40 agonist ivuxolimab in advanced cancers. Receptor libraries were prepared by the immunoSEQ multiplex PCR assay. TCRdb took over this immuneACCESS table, retaining in-frame rearrangements with V and J assigned. Such tables are incomplete; in checked studies, under half of the missing clones stem from an unresolved V gene, and the remainder is unexplained. This sample gives 65,000 to 70,000 clones in total; nearly 90% of them show up just once. Roughly 10% of the sample is taken by the ten largest. The sequenced sample was CD4+ or CD8+ T cells sorted from blood, obtained in a trial of the OX40 agonist ivuxolimab. Receptors were obtained from an adult with an advanced solid tumor such as melanoma, head and neck, liver or kidney cancer.

This chain links TRBV27 with TRBJ2-7, with 7 bases lining up with TRBD1. V lost 4 bases to trimming and J lost 1 base; unmatched junction nucleotides: 7. There are 15 residues in the CDR3. The germline V gene has CDR1 MNHEY and CDR2 SMNVEV (reference sequence). The DNA for the CDR3 is TGTGCCAGCAGTTCAGTAGCAGGGGGATCCTACGAGCAGTACTTC. Translated, it gives CASSSVAGGSYEQYF.

The chain joins TRBV9 to TRBJ2-1; 9 bases map to TRBD2. This CDR3 comprises 16 residues. The V gene's germline CDR1 is SGDLS and CDR2 YYNGEE. V shed 4 bases and J 10 bases; nucleotides not matched to a gene: 15. In DNA form, the CDR3 reads TGTGCCAGCAGCCCCCGGGGCAGCGGGAGGACTCGGGAGCAGTTCTTC. Protein product: CASSPRGSGRTREQFF.

The chain employs TRBV29-1 and TRBJ2-1; 7 bases align to TRBD1. V was pared by 1 base and J by 0 bases, with 9 bases of the junction left unmatched. CDR1 is SQVTM, CDR2 ANQGSEA, per germline. The CDR3 totals 17 residues. CDR3 loop: CSVEVRAGTDSYNEQFF. The CDR3 DNA is TGCAGCGTTGAAGTTAGGGCCGGGACAGACTCCTACAATGAGCAGTTCTTC.

V is TRBV27 and J is TRBJ1-2, with D maybe TRBD1 (5 bases). Germline CDR1 reads MNHEY; CDR2 reads SMNVEV (reference sequence). Deletions cut 6 bases from V and 2 bases from J, with 13 bases between. CDR3 size: 14 residues. The CDR3 DNA is TGTGCCAGCAGCCCCCAGGGCCCAAACTATGGCTACACCTTC. Translated, it gives CASSPQGPNYGYTF.

The rearrangement links TRBV18 to TRBJ2-6; D perhaps matches TRBD1 (7 bases). The CDR3 runs to 19 residues. V was pared by 1 base and J by 3 bases, with 19 bases between. CDR1 is KGHSH, CDR2 LQKENI, per germline. CDR3 DNA: TGTGCCAGCTCACCACTTCCCGAGACAGGGACTGGTGGGGCCAACGTCCTGACTTTC. Translated: CASSPLPETGTGGANVLTF.

The J gene is TRBJ1-1, the V gene TRBV18, with D tentatively TRBD1 (6 bases). Germline CDR1 KGHSH, CDR2 LQKENI. Trimming left V 3 bases short and J 11 bases short, with 16 bases between. This CDR3 is built from 13 residues. The CDR3 nucleotides are TGTGCCAGCTCACCGAGACGGGAAAGGGGGGCTTTCTTT. Residues: CASSPRRERGAFF.

V gene TRBV5-1 combines with J gene TRBJ2-3; 11 bases are shared with TRBD2. V lost 3 bases to trimming and J lost 2 bases; unmatched junction nucleotides: 5. This CDR3 comprises 16 residues. Germline assignment: CDR1 SGHRS and CDR2 YFSETQ. CDR3 sequence (DNA): TGCGCCAGCAGCTACGGGACTAGCGGAACCACAGATACGCAGTATTTT. This translates into CASSYGTSGTTDTQYF.

V usage is TRBV5-1 and J usage is TRBJ1-2, with 7 bases fitting TRBD1. Germline CDR1 is SGHRS and CDR2 is YFSETQ. This CDR3 is built from 14 residues. After removal of 5 bases from V and 1 base from J, the junction contained 5 bases not matched to a gene. CDR3: CASRSDRNNYGYTF. In DNA form, the CDR3 reads TGCGCCAGCAGATCGGACAGGAATAACTATGGCTACACCTTC.

The chain joins TRBV7-3 to TRBJ2-2; 14 positions match TRBD2. This CDR3 spans 18 amino acids. With 6 bases clipped from V and 4 bases from J, the junction kept 10 bases outside the gene matches. Per germline, CDR1 SGHTA and CDR2 FQGTGA. The CDR3 nucleotides read TGTGCCAGCAGGGGGAGGGGACTAGCGGGAGTCGGCACCGGGGAGCTGTTTTTT. This gives the protein CASRGRGLAGVGTGELFF.

The rearrangement uses TRBV28 and TRBJ2-2; D call uncertain. The germline CDR1 and CDR2 sequences are MDHEN and SYDVKM. This CDR3 is 12 amino acids long. The germline V and J ends were trimmed by 8 bases and 3 bases, with 7 bases remaining between them. CDR3 sequence: CASRRYTGELFF. DNA of the CDR3: TGTGCCAGCCGGCGGTACACCGGGGAGCTGTTTTTT.

The chain employs TRBV5-1 and TRBJ2-3; D is ambiguous. CDR3 length: 16 residues. Per germline, CDR1 SGHRS and CDR2 YFSETQ. V lost 4 bases and J 4 bases, leaving 19 bases between the germline ends. CDR3 bases: TGCGCCAGCAGCAAGGGCCCACCGATGAACCCAGATACGCAGTATTTT. As protein: CASSKGPPMNPDTQYF.

The rearrangement uses TRBV7-3 and TRBJ2-7, with TRBD1 identical over 10 bases. Germline V lookup: CDR1 SGHTA, CDR2 FQGTGA. J lost 4 bases, V lost 2 bases, and 2 bases had no gene match. This CDR3 has 14 amino acids. DNA for the CDR3: TGTGCCAGCAGCTTAGTGGACAGGGGGTACGAGCAGTACTTC. As protein: CASSLVDRGYEQYF.

This clone was counted a few times. V usage is TRBV30 and J usage is TRBJ1-1; 10 nucleotides agree with TRBD1. The V gene's germline CDR1 is GTSNPN and CDR2 SVGIG (reference sequence). The CDR3 runs to 14 residues. The V segment lost 4 bases and the J segment 5 bases; nucleotides outside the gene matches: 7. The CDR3 reads CAWKTGGVETEAFF. The DNA for the CDR3 is TGTGCCTGGAAGACAGGGGGCGTTGAGACTGAAGCTTTCTTT.

The chain joins TRBV6-5 to TRBJ2-7; D possibly corresponds to TRBD1 (6 bases). From germline, CDR1 is MNHEY and CDR2 SVGAGI. CDR3 size: 13 residues. Trimming pared 5 bases from V and 1 base from J, leaving 9 bases between. CDR3: CASSRTDSYEQYF. The CDR3 DNA reads as TGTGCCAGCAGTAGGACAGATTCCTACGAGCAGTACTTC.

This chain uses TRBV18 with TRBJ1-1; 9 nucleotides match TRBD1. The CDR3 spans 13 residues. V dropped 6 bases and J dropped 4; count of bases not matched to a gene: 3. Germline loops: CDR1 KGHSH, CDR2 LQKENI. CDR3 coding DNA: TGTGCCAGCTCCGGGACAGGGAGCACTGAAGCTTTCTTT. Translated, it gives CASSGTGSTEAFF.

The chain has TRBV28 and TRBJ2-1, with 9 bases aligning to TRBD2. J gave up 4 bases and V 9 bases, and 7 bases lay outside the gene matches. This CDR3 spans 14 amino acids. Germline V gene lookup returns CDR1 MDHEN and CDR2 SYDVKM. The CDR3 region has the DNA TGTGCCAGTAGACTAGCGGACCTATACAATGAGCAGTTCTTC. Amino acids: CASRLADLYNEQFF.

V gene TRBV14 combines with J gene TRBJ2-1; TRBD2 is a possible D gene (6 bases). Germline CDR1 SGHDN, CDR2 FVKESK. V was shortened by 4 bases and J by 3 bases, with 16 bases between the two germline ends. The CDR3 is 16 residues long. Here the CDR3 reads CASSPLRERSYNEQFF. CDR3 nucleotides: TGTGCCAGCAGCCCCCTTCGGGAGAGGAGCTACAATGAGCAGTTCTTC.

The J gene is TRBJ2-4, the V gene TRBV6-4, with D hard to call. Germline V gives CDR1 MRHNA, CDR2 SNTAGT. The germline V and J ends were trimmed by 6 bases and 2 bases, with 11 bases remaining between them. The CDR3 is 14 amino acids. CDR3 amino acids: CASRFLAPKNIQYF. The CDR3 DNA follows: TGTGCCAGCAGATTCCTGGCCCCCAAAAACATTCAGTACTTC.

This clone has a single count. This chain links TRBV6-5 with TRBJ1-2, with 8 bases that match TRBD1. Losses at the gene ends were 6 bases for V and 2 bases for J; bases not matched to a gene: 5. This CDR3 is 14 amino acids long. Germline V gene lookup returns CDR1 MNHEY and CDR2 SVGAGI. CDR3 bases: TGTGCCAGCAGCAGGACAGGGACAAACTATGGCTACACCTTC. Amino acids: CASSRTGTNYGYTF.

The chain is built from TRBV10-1 and TRBJ2-3, with D maybe TRBD1 (6 bases). Germline CDR1 is WNHNN and CDR2 is SYGVQD (reference sequence). CDR3 length: 15 residues. Trimming left V 2 bases short and J 6 bases short, with 15 bases between. In DNA form, the CDR3 reads TGCGCCAGCAGTGAGAGTCGAGGGGGAGCGGATACGCAGTATTTT. Protein sequence: CASSESRGGADTQYF.

The CDR3 DNA follows: TGTGCCAGCAGCCTCCGACTAGCGGGAGCGGTTGATACGCAGTATTTT. It is translated as CASSLRLAGAVDTQYF. This sequence joins TRBV7-2 and TRBJ2-3, with 12 bases fitting TRBD2. In germline, CDR1 is SGHTA, CDR2 FQGNSA. This CDR3 is built from 16 residues. V dropped 5 bases and J dropped 6; count of bases not matched to a gene: 9.

This clone has a single count. This rearrangement joins TRBV5-6 to TRBJ2-5; 8 bases align to TRBD1. Germline loops: CDR1 SGHDT, CDR2 YYEEEE. V was clipped by 4 bases and J by 5 bases; unmatched bases: 13. This CDR3 comprises 16 residues. The CDR3 spells CASSRYGQGNSETQYF. DNA of the CDR3: TGTGCCAGCAGCCGTTACGGACAGGGTAATTCGGAGACCCAGTACTTC.

This clone was counted a few times. The V call is TRBV28, the J call TRBJ1-5; no clear D gene. This CDR3 is built from 14 residues. Germline CDR1 MDHEN, CDR2 SYDVKM. The V gene lost 6 bases and the J gene lost 3 bases, with 12 bases spanning the gap. The CDR3 bases are TGTGCCAGCAGCTCGACCCAGGTCAATCAGCCCCAGCATTTT. Residues: CASSSTQVNQPQHF.

As DNA, the CDR3 is TGTGCCAGCAGTTACTCGGGACAGAGCACAGATACGCAGTATTTT. Translation: CASSYSGQSTDTQYF. The chain carries TRBV6-5 and TRBJ2-3; 7 bases fit TRBD1. V trimming: 0 bases; J trimming: 0 bases; junction bases outside the gene matches: 0. Germline lookup yields CDR1 MNHEY and CDR2 SVGAGI. The CDR3 is 15 amino acids.

The chain has TRBV20-1 and TRBJ2-1; D may be TRBD2 (5 bases). Trimming pared 5 bases from V and 14 bases from J, leaving 16 bases between. Germline V CDR1 and CDR2: DFQATT, SNEGSKA (reference sequence). CDR3 size: 11 residues. The CDR3 DNA sequence: TGCAGTGCTCCCGGCGGGTTTTTCGAGTTCTTC. It is translated as CSAPGGFFEFF.

This clone has a handful of counts. This chain links TRBV5-1 with TRBJ2-6; 13 nucleotides line up with TRBD2. The CDR3 loop spans 18 amino acids. Trimming at V came to 3 bases and at J to 3 bases, leaving 6 bases not matched to a gene. Germline CDR1 SGHRS, CDR2 YFSETQ. The CDR3 reads CASSSRLAGGSGANVLTF. For the CDR3, the DNA is TGCGCCAGCAGCTCCCGACTAGCGGGAGGTAGTGGGGCCAACGTCCTGACTTTC. Based on the CDR3 plus reference TRBV5-1 and TRBJ2-6, the full variable domain is KAGVTQTPRYLIKTRGQQVTLSCSPISGHRSVSWYQQTPGQGLQFLFEYFSETQRNKGNFPGRFSGRQFSNSRSEMNVSTLELGDSALYLCASSSRLAGGSGANVLTFGAGSRLTVL.

V is TRBV7-9 and J is TRBJ2-3; possibly TRBD2 for D (5 bases). V was pared by 5 bases and J by 0 bases, with 12 bases between. Germline CDR1 and CDR2: SEHNR and FQNEAQ (reference sequence). There are 15 residues in the CDR3. This CDR3 reads CASSPSRTSTDTQYF. Written as DNA, the CDR3 is TGTGCCAGCAGCCCCAGCCGGACTAGCACAGATACGCAGTATTTT. Looking up the rest from reference TRBV7-9 and TRBJ2-3 gives the full variable domain: DTGVSQNPRHKITKRGQNVTFRCDPISEHNRLYWYRQTLGQGPEFLTYFQNEAQLEKSRLLSDRFSAERPKGSFSTLEIQRTEQGDSAMYLCASSPSRTSTDTQYFGPGTRLTVL.

The chain carries TRBV19 and TRBJ2-1; 7 bases fit TRBD1. This CDR3 region has 16 residues. The V and J ends lost 4 bases and 6 bases, in that order; junction bases with no gene match: 12. Germline CDR1 and CDR2: LNHDA and SQIVND (reference sequence). In DNA form, the CDR3 reads TGTGCCAGTAGTACGCAGACAGGGCGGATGGGCAATGAGCAGTTCTTC. Its protein product is CASSTQTGRMGNEQFF.

The chain has TRBV6-1 and TRBJ2-5, with D perhaps matching TRBD1 (5 bases). Per the germline V gene, CDR1 is MNHNS and CDR2 is SASEGT. The CDR3 covers 12 residues. Trimming shortened V by 7 bases and J by 6 bases, and 12 bases separated the two germline ends. The DNA of the CDR3 is TGTGCCAGCAATCCCAGGGTAAAGACCCAGTACTTC. The encoded protein is CASNPRVKTQYF.